The sequence of this T cell receptor (beta chain) was determined in a study of blood T cell repertoires in COVID-19. The overall study: Italy, Spain and the United States were the sources of the convalescent and acute COVID-19 samples. The cDNA or gDNA used as material had been derived from T cells, B-cell-depleted T cells, or PBMCs.

CDR1 is SEHNR and CDR2 is FQNEAQ in the germline V gene (reference sequence). CDR3 size: 16 residues. Trimming removed 2 bases at V and 0 bases at J, with 14 bases between. Participant ages covered about 18 to 90 years across about 22 US areas. Per the authors' pipeline: Cell counts per sample came from amplifying reference gene primers. Data came from immunoSEQ multiplex PCR; TCRdb stores just in-frame clones and leaves some out. V and J calls and clone size are those listed in that table; D and trimming were worked out from the DNA. The sample lists 200,000 to 250,000 clones; about nine tenths were seen once.

The clonotype originates from a woman in her twenties or thirties with acute COVID-19. V usage is TRBV7-9 and J usage is TRBJ2-7, with TRBD2 as a possible D gene (6 bases). Sequenced material: PBMCs or T cells enriched from blood (not recorded which). The CDR3: CASSLLRSGSSYEQYF. CDR3 sequence (DNA): TGTGCCAGCAGCTTATTGCGTAGCGGCAGCTCCTACGAGCAGTACTTC.